This T cell receptor (beta chain) was captured in a study of blood T cell repertoires in COVID-19. Study-level background: COVID-19 samples, acute and convalescent, were from the United States, Italy and Spain. T cells, B-cell-depleted T cells, or PBMCs provided the cDNA or gDNA that served as material.

CDR1 SGHNT and CDR2 YYREEE come from the germline V gene (reference sequence). Trimming cost V 5 bases and J 1 base; bases outside gene matches: 8. The CDR3 totals 16 residues. Data came from immunoSEQ multiplex PCR; TCRdb stores just in-frame clones and leaves some out. There are over 60,000 clones in the sample; about 76% occur only once, and roughly half lies in the top ten. V gene TRBV5-4 combines with J gene TRBJ2-5, with 10 bases fitting TRBD1. The sequence was obtained from a woman aged 80 or over with acute or convalescent COVID-19. The sequenced sample was peripheral blood. In DNA form, the CDR3 reads TGTGCCAGCAGTTCACCGGGACAGGGGTCCCAAGAGACCCAGTACTTC. This gives the protein CASSSPGQGSQETQYF.